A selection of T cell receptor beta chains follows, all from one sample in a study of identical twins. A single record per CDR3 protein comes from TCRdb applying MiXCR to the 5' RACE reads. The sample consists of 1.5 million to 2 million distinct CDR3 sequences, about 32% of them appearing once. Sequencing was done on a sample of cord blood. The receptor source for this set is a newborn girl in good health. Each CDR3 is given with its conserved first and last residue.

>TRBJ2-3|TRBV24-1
CATSDRSGGTQYF
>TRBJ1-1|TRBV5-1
CASSFQGTEAFF
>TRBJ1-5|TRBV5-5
CASSYGQGFNSNQPQHF
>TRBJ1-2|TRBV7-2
CASSSGGRMNGYTF
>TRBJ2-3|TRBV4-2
CASSQGSGSSTDTQYF
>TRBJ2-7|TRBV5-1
CASSRSRDSYEQYF
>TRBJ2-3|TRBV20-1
CSAPTRTSGQDTQYF
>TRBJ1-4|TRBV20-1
CSARDSRQGADEKLFF
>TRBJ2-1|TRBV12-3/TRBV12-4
CASSFVGFGSLQETQFF
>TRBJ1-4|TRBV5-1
CASSFGNGEKLFF
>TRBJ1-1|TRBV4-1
CASSQGGRWTMNTEAFF
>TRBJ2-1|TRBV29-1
CGVVPTSGSSYNEQFF
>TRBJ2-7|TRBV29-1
CSVVTLSYEQYF
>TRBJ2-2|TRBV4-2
CASSQVPRNTGELFF
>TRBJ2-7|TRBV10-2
CASTELAYEQYF
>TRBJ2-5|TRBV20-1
CSARDPRLVETQYF
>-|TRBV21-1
CASSNPTSGYEQYF
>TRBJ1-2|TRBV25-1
CASSEPQGAGGYTF
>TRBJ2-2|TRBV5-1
CASSVGTENTGELFF
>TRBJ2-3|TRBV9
CASSVGGEDTQYF
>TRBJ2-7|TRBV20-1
CSATDNNEQYF
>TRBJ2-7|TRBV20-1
CSARSGGAYEQYF
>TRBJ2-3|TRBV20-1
CSAPMGGLDTQYF
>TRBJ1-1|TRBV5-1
CASSRQGLNTEAFF
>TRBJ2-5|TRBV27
CASRQRPQETQYF
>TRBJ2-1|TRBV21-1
CASSKGAGAAYNEQFF
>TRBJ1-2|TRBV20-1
CSATRQTYGYTF
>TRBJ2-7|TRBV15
CATSRVPQGYEQYF
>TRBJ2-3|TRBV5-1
CASSPERPTDTQYF
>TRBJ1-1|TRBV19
CASSHRALGTEAFF
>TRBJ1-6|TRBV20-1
CSARQGGGNSPLHF
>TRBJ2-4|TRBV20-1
CSARDLQRNIQYF
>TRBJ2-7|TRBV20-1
CSAKGGLAATFNPYEQYF
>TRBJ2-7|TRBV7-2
CASSLLGGRASREQYF
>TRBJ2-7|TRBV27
CASSITGGNYEQYF
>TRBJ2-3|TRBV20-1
CSARATWGTDTQYF
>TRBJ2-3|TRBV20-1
CSATGTSGAADTQYF
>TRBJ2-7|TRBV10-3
CAISESVGVSGPKRLNEQYF
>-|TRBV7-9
CASSSRTGTYNEQYF
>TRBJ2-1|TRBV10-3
CAISAQPSGSRHEQFF
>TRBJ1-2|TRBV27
CASSFSADYGYTF
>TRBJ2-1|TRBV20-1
CSARGAAWNEQFF
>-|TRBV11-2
CASSFGGFSSYNEQYF
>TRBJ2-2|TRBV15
CATSRARDYAGELFF
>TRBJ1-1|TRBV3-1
CASSQGALRTEAFF
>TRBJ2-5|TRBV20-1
CSAPRDLRGKTQYF
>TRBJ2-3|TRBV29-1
CSVEELGGGTDTQYF
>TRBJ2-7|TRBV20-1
CSAQAAGGPSYEQYF
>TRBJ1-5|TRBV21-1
CASSKVRWRRGHNQPQHF
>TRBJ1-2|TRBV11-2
CASSPVPDTAGGYTF
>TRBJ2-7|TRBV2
CASTGLAAYEQYF
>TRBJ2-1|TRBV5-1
CASSPGFGGSDYNEQFF
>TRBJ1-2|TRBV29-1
CSVVAGATYGYTF
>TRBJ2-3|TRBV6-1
CASRTRDKTSTDTQYF
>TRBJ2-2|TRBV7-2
CASSLVRDGGELFF
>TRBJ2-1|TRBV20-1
CSAGLDSPYNEQFF
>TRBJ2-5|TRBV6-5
CASSMSPGGRETQYF
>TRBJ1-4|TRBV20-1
CSARAGTVNEKLFF